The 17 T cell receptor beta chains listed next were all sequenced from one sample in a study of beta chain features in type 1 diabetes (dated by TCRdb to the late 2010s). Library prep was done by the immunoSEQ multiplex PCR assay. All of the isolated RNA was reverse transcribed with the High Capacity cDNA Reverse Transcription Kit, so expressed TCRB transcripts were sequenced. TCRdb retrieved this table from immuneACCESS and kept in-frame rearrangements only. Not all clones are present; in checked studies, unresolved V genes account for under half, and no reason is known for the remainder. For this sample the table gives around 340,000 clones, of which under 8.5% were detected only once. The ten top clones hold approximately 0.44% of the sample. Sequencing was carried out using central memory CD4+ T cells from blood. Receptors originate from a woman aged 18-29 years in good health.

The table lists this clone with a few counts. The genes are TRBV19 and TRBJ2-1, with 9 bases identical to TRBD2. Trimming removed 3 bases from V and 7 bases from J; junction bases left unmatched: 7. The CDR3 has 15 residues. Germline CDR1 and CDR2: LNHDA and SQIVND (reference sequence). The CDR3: CASSIGSGSGNEQFF. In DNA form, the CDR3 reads TGTGCCAGTAGTATCGGTAGCGGGAGTGGAAATGAGCAGTTCTTC. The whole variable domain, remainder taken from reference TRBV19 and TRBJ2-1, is DGGITQSPKYLFRKEGQNVTLSCEQNLNHDAMYWYRQDPGQGLRLIYYSQIVNDFQKGDIAEGYSVSREKKESFPLTVTSAQKNPTAFYLCASSIGSGSGNEQFFGPGTRLTVL.

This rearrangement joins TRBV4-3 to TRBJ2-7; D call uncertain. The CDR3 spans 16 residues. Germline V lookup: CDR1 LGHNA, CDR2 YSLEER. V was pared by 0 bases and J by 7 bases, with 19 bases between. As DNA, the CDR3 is TGCGCCAGCAGCCAAGACGTGGCGCTTCCCTCTCGAGAGCAGTACTTC. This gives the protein CASSQDVALPSREQYF.

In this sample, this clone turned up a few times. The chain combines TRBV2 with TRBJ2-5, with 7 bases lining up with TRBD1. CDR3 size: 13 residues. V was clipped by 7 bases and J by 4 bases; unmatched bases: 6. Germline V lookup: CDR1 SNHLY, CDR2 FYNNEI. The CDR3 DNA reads TGTGCCAGCAATGGACAGGTAGCAGAGACCCAGTACTTC. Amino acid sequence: CASNGQVAETQYF.

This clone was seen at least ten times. CDR3 sequence (DNA): TGTGCCAGCAGGGGGACAGGCGGAAACACCATATATTTT. Translation: CASRGTGGNTIYF. The chain combines TRBV25-1 with TRBJ1-3; 8 positions agree with TRBD1. Losses at the gene ends were 6 bases for V and 4 bases for J; bases not matched to a gene: 2. CDR3 length: 13 residues. The germline V gene encodes CDR1 MGHDK and CDR2 SYGVNS.

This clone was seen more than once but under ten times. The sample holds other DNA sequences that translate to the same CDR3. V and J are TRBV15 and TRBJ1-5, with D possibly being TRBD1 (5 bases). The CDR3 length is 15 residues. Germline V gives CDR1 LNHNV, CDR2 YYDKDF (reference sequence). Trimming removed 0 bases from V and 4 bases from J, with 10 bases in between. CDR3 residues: CATSRDPGGNQPQHF. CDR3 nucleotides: TGTGCCACCAGCAGAGATCCGGGGGGGAATCAGCCCCAGCATTTT.

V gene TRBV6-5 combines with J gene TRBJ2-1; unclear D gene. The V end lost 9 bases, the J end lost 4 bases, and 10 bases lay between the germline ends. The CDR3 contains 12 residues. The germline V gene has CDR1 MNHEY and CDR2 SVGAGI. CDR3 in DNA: TGTGCCAGTAGAGCGACATACAATGAGCAGTTCTTC. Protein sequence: CASRATYNEQFF.

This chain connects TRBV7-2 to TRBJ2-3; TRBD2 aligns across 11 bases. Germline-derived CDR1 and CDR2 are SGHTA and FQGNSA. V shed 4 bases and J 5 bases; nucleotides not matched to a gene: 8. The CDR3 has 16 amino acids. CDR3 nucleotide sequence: TGTGCCAGCAGCTCCTTCACTAGCGGGAGCCTAGATACGCAGTATTTT. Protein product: CASSSFTSGSLDTQYF.

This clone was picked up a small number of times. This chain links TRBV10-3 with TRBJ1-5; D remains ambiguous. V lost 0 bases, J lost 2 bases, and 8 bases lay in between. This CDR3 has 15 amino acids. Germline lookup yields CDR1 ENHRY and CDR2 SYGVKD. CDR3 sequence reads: CAISESGNGNQPQHF. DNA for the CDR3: TGTGCCATCAGTGAGTCGGGGAATGGCAATCAGCCCCAGCATTTT.

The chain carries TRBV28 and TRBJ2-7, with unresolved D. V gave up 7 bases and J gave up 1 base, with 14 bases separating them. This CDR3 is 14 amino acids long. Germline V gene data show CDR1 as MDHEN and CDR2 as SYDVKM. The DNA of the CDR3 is TGTGCCAGCACACGGGTGGGCAATTCCTACGAGCAGTACTTC. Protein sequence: CASTRVGNSYEQYF. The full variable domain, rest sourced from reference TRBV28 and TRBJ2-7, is DVKVTQSSRYLVKRTGEKVFLECVQDMDHENMFWYRQDPGLGLRLIYFSYDVKMKEKGDIPEGYSVSREKKERFSLILESASTNQTSMYLCASTRVGNSYEQYFGPGTRLTVT.

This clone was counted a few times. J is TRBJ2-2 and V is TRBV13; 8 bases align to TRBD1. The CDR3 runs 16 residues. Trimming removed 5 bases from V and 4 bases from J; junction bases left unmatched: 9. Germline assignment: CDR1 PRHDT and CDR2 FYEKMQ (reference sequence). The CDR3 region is CASSIRQGRATGELFF. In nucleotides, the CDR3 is TGTGCCAGCAGCATCCGACAGGGGCGCGCCACCGGGGAGCTGTTTTTT.

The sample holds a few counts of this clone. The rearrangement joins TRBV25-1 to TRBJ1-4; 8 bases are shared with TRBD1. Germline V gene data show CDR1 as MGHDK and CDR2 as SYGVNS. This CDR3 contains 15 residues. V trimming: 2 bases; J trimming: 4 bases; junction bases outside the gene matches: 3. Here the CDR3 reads CASSETDRDNEKLFF. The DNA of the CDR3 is TGTGCCAGCAGTGAAACGGACAGGGATAATGAAAAACTGTTTTTT.

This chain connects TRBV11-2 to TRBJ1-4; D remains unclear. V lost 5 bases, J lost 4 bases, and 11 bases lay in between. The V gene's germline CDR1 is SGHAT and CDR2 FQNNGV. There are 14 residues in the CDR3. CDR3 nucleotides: TGTGCCAGCAGCCAAGTAGGGCATAATGAAAAACTGTTTTTT. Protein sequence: CASSQVGHNEKLFF.

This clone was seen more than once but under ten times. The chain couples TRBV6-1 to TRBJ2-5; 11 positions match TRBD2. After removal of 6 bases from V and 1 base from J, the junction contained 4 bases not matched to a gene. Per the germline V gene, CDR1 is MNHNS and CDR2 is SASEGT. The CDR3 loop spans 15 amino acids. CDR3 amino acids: CASSRGTSGQETQYF. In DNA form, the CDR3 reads TGTGCCAGCAGCCGAGGGACTAGCGGCCAAGAGACCCAGTACTTC.

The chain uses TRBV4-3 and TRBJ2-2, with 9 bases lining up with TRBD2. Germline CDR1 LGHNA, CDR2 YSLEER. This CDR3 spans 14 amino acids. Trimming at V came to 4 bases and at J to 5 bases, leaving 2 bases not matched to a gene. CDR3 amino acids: CASSLSGGTGELFF. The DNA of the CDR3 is TGCGCCAGCAGCCTGAGCGGGGGGACCGGGGAGCTGTTTTTT.

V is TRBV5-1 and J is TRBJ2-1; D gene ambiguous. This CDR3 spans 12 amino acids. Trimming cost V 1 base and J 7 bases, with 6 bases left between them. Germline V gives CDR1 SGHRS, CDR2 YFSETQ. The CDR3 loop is CASSLFSNEQFF. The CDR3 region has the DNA TGCGCCAGCAGCTTGTTTAGTAATGAGCAGTTCTTC.

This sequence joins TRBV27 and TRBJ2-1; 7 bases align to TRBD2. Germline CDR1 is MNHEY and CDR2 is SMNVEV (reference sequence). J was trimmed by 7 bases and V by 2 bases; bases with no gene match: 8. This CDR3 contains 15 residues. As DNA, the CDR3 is TGTGCCAGCAGTTTAGCGGGAGTGGTGGGGAATGAGCAGTTCTTC. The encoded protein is CASSLAGVVGNEQFF.

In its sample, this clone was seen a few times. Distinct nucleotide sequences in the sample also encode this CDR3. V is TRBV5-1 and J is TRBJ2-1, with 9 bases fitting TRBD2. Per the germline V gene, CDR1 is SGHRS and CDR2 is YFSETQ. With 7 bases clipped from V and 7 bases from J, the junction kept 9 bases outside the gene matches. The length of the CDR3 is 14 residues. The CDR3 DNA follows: TGCGCCAGCGGGCCGGGGACTAGCAATAATGAGCAGTTCTTC. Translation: CASGPGTSNNEQFF. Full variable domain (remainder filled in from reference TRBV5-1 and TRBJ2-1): KAGVTQTPRYLIKTRGQQVTLSCSPISGHRSVSWYQQTPGQGLQFLFEYFSETQRNKGNFPGRFSGRQFSNSRSEMNVSTLELGDSALYLCASGPGTSNNEQFFGPGTRLTVL.